This T cell receptor beta chain comes out of a study of cytomegalovirus exposure and HLA in healthy donors. Vbeta (60) and Jbeta (13) primers were used in the PCR. TCRdb's copy holds only in-frame clones and misses some; the assay was immunoSEQ multiplex PCR. The sample records around 160,000 clones, over 65% being singletons. Findings of the study overall: Being productive about 90% or about 30% of the time was typical of most TCR beta V segments in an earlier analysis. For TCR beta chains, V- and J-gene trimming was later linked to a missense DCLRE1C variant. Donors were assumed by presence/absence analyses to have roughly uniform sequencing depth.

In the case of this clone: Its antigen is not identified.

Germline V gene lookup returns CDR1 SGHAT and CDR2 FQNNGV. V was shortened by 4 bases and J by 0 bases, with 11 bases between the two germline ends. The CDR3 runs 15 residues. The sequenced sample was PBMCs. The origin of this receptor is a man aged 40-49 years in good health and CMV-seropositive. The chain carries TRBV11-2 and TRBJ2-3, with D tentatively TRBD2 (6 bases). CDR3 nucleotides: TGTGCCAGCAGCTCGTCGGGAGTCAGCACAGATACGCAGTATTTT. This sequence encodes CASSSSGVSTDTQYF.